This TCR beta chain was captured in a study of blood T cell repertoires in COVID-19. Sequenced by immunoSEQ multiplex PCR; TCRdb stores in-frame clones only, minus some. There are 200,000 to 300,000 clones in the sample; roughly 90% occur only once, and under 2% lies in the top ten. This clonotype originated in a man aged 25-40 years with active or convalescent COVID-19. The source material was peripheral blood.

CDR3 nucleotides: TGTGCCAGCAGCTTCCTCTCTCTCGGTGAAGCTTTCTTT. Its translation: CASSFLSLGEAFF. The genes are TRBV5-4 and TRBJ1-1; D unclear. Trimming left V 2 bases short and J 7 bases short, with 12 bases between. This CDR3 region has 13 residues. Germline V CDR1 and CDR2: SGHNT, YYREEE (reference sequence).